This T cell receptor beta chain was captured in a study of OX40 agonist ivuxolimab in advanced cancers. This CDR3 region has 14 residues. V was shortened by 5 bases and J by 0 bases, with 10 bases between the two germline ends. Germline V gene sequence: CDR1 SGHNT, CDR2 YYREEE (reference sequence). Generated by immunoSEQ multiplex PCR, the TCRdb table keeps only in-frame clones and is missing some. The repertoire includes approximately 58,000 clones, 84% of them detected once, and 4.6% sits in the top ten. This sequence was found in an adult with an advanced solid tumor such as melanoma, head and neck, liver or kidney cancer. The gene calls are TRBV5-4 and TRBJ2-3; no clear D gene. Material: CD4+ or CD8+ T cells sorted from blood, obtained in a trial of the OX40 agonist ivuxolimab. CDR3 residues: CASSFPGSTDTQYF. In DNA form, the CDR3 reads TGTGCCAGCAGTTTCCCCGGGAGCACAGATACGCAGTATTTT.